These 20 T cell receptor beta chains were sequenced from one sample in a study of graft-versus-host responses after intestinal transplantation. Data came from immunoSEQ multiplex PCR; TCRdb stores just in-frame clones and leaves some out. The sample yields fewer than 25,000 clones, roughly 33% seen once. The sequenced sample was alloreactive CD4+ T cells from a mixed lymphocyte reaction culture, obtained before transplantation. The subset: CFSE-low proliferating T cells sorted from approximately six-day pre-transplant mixed lymphocyte reaction (GvH or HvG direction). These receptor sequences come from a human patient who was an organ donor for intestinal transplantation.

In its sample, this clone was seen a few times. V usage is TRBV28 and J usage is TRBJ2-7; 12 bases match TRBD2. J was trimmed by 3 bases and V by 5 bases; bases with no gene match: 5. Per germline, CDR1 MDHEN and CDR2 SYDVKM. The CDR3 is 15 amino acids. The CDR3 nucleotides are TGTGCCAGCAGTCTAGCGGGAGGGCCCTACTACGAGCAGTACTTC. It yields the protein CASSLAGGPYYEQYF.

V and J are TRBV18 and TRBJ2-7, with 11 bases that match TRBD2. With 3 bases clipped from V and 2 bases from J, the junction kept 3 bases outside the gene matches. The CDR3 totals 15 residues. The germline gives CDR1 KGHSH, CDR2 LQKENI. The CDR3 region is CASSPIAGGAYEQYF. The CDR3 DNA reads as TGTGCCAGCTCACCGATAGCGGGAGGGGCCTACGAGCAGTACTTC.

Only a few counts were recorded for this clone. V and J are TRBV11-1 and TRBJ2-7; D is unresolved. CDR1 and CDR2 from the germline V gene are SGHAT and FQDESV (reference sequence). The CDR3 sequence is 16 residues long. V lost 3 bases and J 7 bases, leaving 22 bases between the germline ends. The CDR3 reads CASSFSTTAPTWEQYF. CDR3 in DNA: TGTGCCAGCAGCTTTAGTACGACGGCCCCGACGTGGGAGCAGTACTTC.

The chain employs TRBV6-5 and TRBJ1-1, with D perhaps TRBD1 (6 bases). The germline V and J ends were trimmed by 2 bases and 5 bases, with 15 bases remaining between them. The CDR3 has 15 amino acids. Per the germline V gene, CDR1 is MNHEY and CDR2 is SVGAGI. The CDR3 coding sequence is TGTGCCAGCAGTTACGGGGGGCAGGGTAGAACTGAAGCTTTCTTT. This encodes CASSYGGQGRTEAFF.

Here the CDR3 DNA reads TGTGCCAGCGCCACCGGCAGGGCGGGAGAGACCCAGTACTTC. This encodes CASATGRAGETQYF. This chain links TRBV9 with TRBJ2-5, with D perhaps TRBD1 or TRBD2 (5 bases each). The CDR3 sequence is 14 residues long. Germline CDR1 is SGDLS and CDR2 is YYNGEE. Trimming left V 7 bases short and J 4 bases short, with 17 bases between. The full variable domain, with the rest looked up from reference TRBV9 and TRBJ2-5, is DSGVTQTPKHLITATGQRVTLRCSPRSGDLSVYWYQQSLDQGLQFLIQYYNGEERAKGNILERFSAQQFPDLHSELNLSSLELGDSALYFCASATGRAGETQYFGPGTRLLVL.

In DNA form, the CDR3 reads TGTGCCAGCAGCCGGGGACTGCCCTATGGCTACACCTTC. Its protein product is CASSRGLPYGYTF. The J gene is TRBJ1-2, the V gene TRBV4-2; a weak D match, TRBD1 (5 bases). The germline V gene has CDR1 LGHNA and CDR2 YNFKEQ. The CDR3 consists of 13 residues. Deletions cut 4 bases from V and 4 bases from J, with 10 bases between.

V gene TRBV18 combines with J gene TRBJ2-7; D tentatively reads TRBD1 or TRBD2 (5 bases each). This CDR3 contains 14 residues. Germline assignment: CDR1 KGHSH and CDR2 LQKENI. Trimming took 5 bases from V and 6 from J, leaving 17 bases between them. The CDR3 spells CASSSRDGLSEQYF. The DNA of the CDR3 is TGTGCCAGCTCATCTAGGGACGGCCTCTCCGAGCAGTACTTC.

This clone has a handful of counts. This sequence joins TRBV19 and TRBJ1-2; 10 nucleotides match TRBD1. CDR1 LNHDA and CDR2 SQIVND come from the germline V gene (reference sequence). The CDR3 runs to 15 residues. V dropped 2 bases and J dropped 7; count of bases not matched to a gene: 7. This CDR3 is CASSIISTGGFGYTF. The CDR3 DNA reads as TGTGCCAGTAGTATAATTTCGACAGGGGGCTTTGGCTACACCTTC.

There are a few counts of this clone. V and J are TRBV11-2 and TRBJ2-7, with 7 bases identical to TRBD1. CDR3 length: 14 amino acids. V lost 5 bases to trimming and J lost 6 bases; unmatched junction nucleotides: 10. In germline, CDR1 is SGHAT, CDR2 FQNNGV. CDR3 amino acids: CASSPTTGPVEQYF. CDR3 nucleotide sequence: TGTGCCAGCAGCCCCACGACAGGGCCCGTCGAGCAGTACTTC.

V gene TRBV5-6 combines with J gene TRBJ2-1, with a possible D match to TRBD2 (6 bases). The V and J ends lost 1 base and 14 bases respectively, with 10 bases between them. This CDR3 is built from 11 residues. The germline V gene has CDR1 SGHDT and CDR2 YYEEEE. The CDR3 is CASSLWDSKFF. CDR3 coding DNA: TGTGCCAGCAGCTTGTGGGACTCAAAGTTCTTC.

CDR3 DNA: TGTGCCAGCAGTTCTAGCGGGGATACGCAGTATTTT. This sequence encodes CASSSSGDTQYF. The chain joins TRBV27 to TRBJ2-3; 8 bases map to TRBD2. V trimming: 4 bases; J trimming: 6 bases; junction bases outside the gene matches: 0. Germline-derived CDR1 and CDR2 are MNHEY and SMNVEV (reference sequence). The CDR3 has 12 amino acids.

This clone was seen more than once but under ten times. V is TRBV20-1 and J is TRBJ2-7; possibly TRBD2 for D (6 bases). The V gene's germline CDR1 is DFQATT and CDR2 SNEGSKA (reference sequence). V dropped 5 bases and J dropped 3 bases, with 8 bases sitting between them. The CDR3 contains 11 residues. The CDR3 region is CSAGTGYEQYF. The CDR3 nucleotides are TGCAGTGCTGGGACTGGCTACGAGCAGTACTTC.

The J gene is TRBJ1-4, the V gene TRBV2, with 9 bases identical to TRBD1. The germline gives CDR1 SNHLY, CDR2 FYNNEI. The CDR3 covers 13 residues. V shed 8 bases and J 5 bases; nucleotides not matched to a gene: 3. This chain's CDR3 is CASWDRENEKLFF. CDR3 nucleotide sequence: TGTGCCAGCTGGGACAGGGAGAATGAAAAACTGTTTTTT. Drawing the rest from reference TRBV2 and TRBJ1-4, the complete variable domain is EPEVTQTPSHQVTQMGQEVILRCVPISNHLYFYWYRQILGQKVEFLVSFYNNEISEKSEIFDDQFSVERPDGSNFTLKIRSTKLEDSAMYFCASWDRENEKLFFGSGTQLSVL.

This clone was detected once. The chain carries TRBV9 and TRBJ2-7; D might be TRBD1 or TRBD2, each matching 5 bases. Deletions cut 4 bases from V and 3 bases from J, with 11 bases between. This CDR3 is 13 amino acids long. The germline CDR1 and CDR2 sequences are SGDLS and YYNGEE. This CDR3 reads CASSLGPGYEQYF. The DNA for the CDR3 is TGTGCCAGCAGCCTGGGACCGGGCTACGAGCAGTACTTC.

This clone appeared a few times. The chain joins TRBV6-5 to TRBJ1-4; unclear D gene. This CDR3 is built from 12 residues. Germline CDR1 and CDR2: MNHEY and SVGAGI. The ends were cut back, 6 bases at V and 8 bases at J, with 10 bases in the middle. The CDR3, as DNA: TGTGCCAGCAGCGTACGGATCGAAAAACTGTTTTTT. Amino acids: CASSVRIEKLFF.

This clone is classed as medium-sized. The chain is built from TRBV6-5 and TRBJ2-2, with a tentative D call TRBD1 (5 bases). The CDR3 spans 15 residues. V lost 6 bases and J 6 bases, leaving 17 bases between the germline ends. CDR1 is MNHEY, CDR2 SVGAGI, per germline. The CDR3 sequence: CASSPIARVPGELFF. The CDR3 nucleotides read TGTGCCAGCAGCCCAATAGCCAGGGTACCCGGGGAGCTGTTTTTT.

This clone occurred a few times. This chain uses TRBV6-5 with TRBJ2-5, with D possibly being TRBD1 (6 bases). The CDR3 sequence is 14 residues long. CDR1 MNHEY and CDR2 SVGAGI come from the germline V gene. V lost 2 bases and J 6 bases, leaving 13 bases between the germline ends. The CDR3 sequence: CASSYTRQGKTQYF. For the CDR3, the DNA is TGTGCCAGCAGTTACACGCGCCAGGGGAAGACCCAGTACTTC.

V and J are TRBV18 and TRBJ2-1, with D possibly matching TRBD2 (5 bases). The CDR3 consists of 14 residues. Germline V gene lookup returns CDR1 KGHSH and CDR2 LQKENI. Trimming took 5 bases from V and 9 from J, leaving 17 bases between them. This CDR3 reads CASSAWELAREQFF. In DNA form, the CDR3 reads TGTGCCAGCTCAGCCTGGGAGTTGGCTCGTGAGCAGTTCTTC.

The CDR3 DNA sequence: TGCGCCAGCAGCCCCTACGGACTAGCGGGAGCGGCGAGCTCCTACAATGAGCAGTTCTTC. It specifies CASSPYGLAGAASSYNEQFF. V usage is TRBV4-1 and J usage is TRBJ2-1; 13 nucleotides agree with TRBD2. Germline trimming cut 4 bases from V and 0 bases from J; bases unmatched to any gene: 12. From germline, CDR1 is MGHRA and CDR2 YSYEKL. This CDR3 spans 20 amino acids.

The table lists this clone with a few counts. This CDR3 reads CASSSFGSGSYEQYF. The CDR3 DNA sequence: TGTGCCAGCAGCTCCTTTGGTAGCGGGTCCTACGAGCAGTACTTC. The rearrangement uses TRBV7-2 and TRBJ2-7, with 7 bases matching TRBD2. V lost 4 bases to trimming and J lost 1 base; unmatched junction nucleotides: 7. CDR3 size: 15 residues. Germline V gene data show CDR1 as SGHTA and CDR2 as FQGNSA.